The 13 T cell receptor beta chains presented below share a single source sample, sequenced in a study of tumor-infiltrating lymphocytes in oesophageal squamous cell carcinoma. Using its own MiXCR run on the PCR reads, TCRdb lists one record per CDR3 protein. Of roughly 20,000 distinct CDR3 sequences listed, roughly two fifths were seen once; the top ten hold roughly a sixth. The specimen was normal esophageal tissue next to the tumor. All receptors come from a female donor with esophageal squamous cell carcinoma.

In this sample, this clonotype turned up a few times. V usage is TRBV3-1 and J usage is TRBJ2-2; D gene ambiguous. Trimming took off 1 base at V and 6 bases at J, with 6 bases between the two ends. Germline CDR1 is LGHDT and CDR2 is YNNKEL (reference sequence). This CDR3 contains 13 residues. The chain's CDR3 is CASSQVAPGELFF. As DNA, the CDR3 is TGTGCCAGCAGCCAAGTTGCACCCGGGGAGCTGTTTTTT.

The genes are TRBV7-8 and TRBJ2-7; a weak D match, TRBD1 (6 bases). Germline lookup yields CDR1 SGHVS and CDR2 FQNEAQ. Trimming pared 1 base from V and 7 bases from J, leaving 23 bases between. The CDR3 is 17 residues long. CDR3 protein: CASSLVGGQGMGDEQYF. The CDR3 coding sequence is TGTGCCAGCAGCTTAGTGGGTGGTCAGGGGATGGGCGATGAGCAGTACTTC.

This clonotype has ten or more counts. V and J are TRBV28 and TRBJ1-5, with D perhaps matching TRBD1 (6 bases). Per germline, CDR1 MDHEN and CDR2 SYDVKM. The ends were cut back, 3 bases at V and 2 bases at J, with 11 bases in the middle. The CDR3 is made up of 15 amino acids. The CDR3 sequence is CASSFIRGGNQPQHF. CDR3 nucleotides: TGTGCCAGCAGTTTTATCAGGGGTGGCAATCAGCCCCAGCATTTT.

On this clonotype: Because the CDR3 is missing its conserved closing phenylalanine or tryptophan, this is likely a read error. The DNA is left out, because the CDR3 cannot be placed on it with certainty; the CDR3 is given as TCRdb lists it. The gene calls are TRBV7-2 and TRBJ2-6. The CDR3 adds up to 8 amino acids, both ends counted. In germline, CDR1 is SGHTA, CDR2 FQGNSA. The CDR3 region is CASSLSFG.

The chain combines TRBV20-1 with TRBJ1-2; D gene ambiguous. The CDR3 loop spans 14 amino acids. Germline V gene data show CDR1 as DFQATT and CDR2 as SNEGSKA (reference sequence). V lost 0 bases and J 2 bases, leaving 10 bases between the germline ends. CDR3 loop: CSARDVGRNYGYTF. The CDR3 DNA reads TGCAGTGCTAGAGATGTAGGACGGAACTATGGCTACACCTTC.

By share, this clonotype ranks as large (0.1 to 1%). The chain is built from TRBV7-2 and TRBJ2-3; 8 bases are shared with TRBD2. The ends lost 4 bases at V and 0 bases at J; junction bases unmatched: 9. The CDR3 is 17 amino acids. The germline gives CDR1 SGHTA, CDR2 FQGNSA. Here the CDR3 DNA reads TGTGCCAGCAGCTCACGTTTAGCGGGACTCAGCACAGATACGCAGTATTTT. Its translation is CASSSRLAGLSTDTQYF. Full variable domain (missing parts from reference TRBV7-2 and TRBJ2-3): GAGVSQSPSNKVTEKGKDVELRCDPISGHTALYWYRQSLGQGLEFLIYFQGNSAPDKSGLPSDRFSAERTGGSVSTLTIQRTQQEDSAVYLCASSSRLAGLSTDTQYFGPGTRLTVL.

The sample holds many counts of this clonotype. The chain couples TRBV6-1 to TRBJ2-2, with D tentatively TRBD2 (6 bases). This CDR3 spans 14 amino acids. Trimming pared 7 bases from V and 6 bases from J, leaving 15 bases between. Germline V gene data show CDR1 as MNHNS and CDR2 as SASEGT. CDR3 nucleotide sequence: TGTGCCAGCACCAGACTAGTAAGAGCCGGGGAGCTGTTTTTT. Its translation is CASTRLVRAGELFF.

This clonotype was observed a handful of times. The chain recombines TRBV7-2 with TRBJ2-5; 10 bases fit TRBD1. The V and J ends lost 5 bases and 7 bases, in that order; junction bases with no gene match: 10. This CDR3 is built from 15 residues. Germline loops: CDR1 SGHTA, CDR2 FQGNSA. Written as DNA, the CDR3 is TGTGCCAGCAGCGGAGGGACAGGGGTTCGGGGGACCCAGTACTTC. This encodes CASSGGTGVRGTQYF.

The sample holds many counts of this clonotype. The rearrangement links TRBV6-4 to TRBJ2-2, with 9 nucleotides matching TRBD1. From germline, CDR1 is MRHNA and CDR2 SNTAGT. Trimming removed 4 bases from V and 3 bases from J; junction bases left unmatched: 0. The CDR3 has 14 amino acids. The CDR3 here is CASSGTGDTGELFF. CDR3 sequence (DNA): TGTGCCAGCAGTGGGACAGGGGACACCGGGGAGCTGTTTTTT.

This clonotype was detected ten times or more. It may be a read error: a sequence one base away is much more abundant. The J gene is TRBJ2-7, the V gene TRBV7-8; 9 nucleotides align to TRBD1. The CDR3 covers 13 residues. V was clipped by 8 bases and J by 7 bases; unmatched bases: 9. Germline V gives CDR1 SGHVS, CDR2 FQNEAQ. The CDR3 protein is CASRDRVYNEQYF. CDR3 bases: TGTGCCAGCCGGGACAGGGTATACAATGAGCAGTACTTC.

To note about this clonotype: Germline and junction disagree at one end, which may indicate a read error. The chain recombines TRBV7-2 with TRBJ1-6, with D unresolved. Germline V gene lookup returns CDR1 SGHTA and CDR2 FQGNSA. CDR3 length: 14 amino acids. Here the CDR3 reads CASSLERLNSPLHF. DNA of the CDR3: TGTGCCAGCAGCTTAGAACGGTTGAATTCACCCCTCCACTTC.

The genes are TRBV7-3 and TRBJ2-1; weak D call: TRBD1 (5 bases). Trimming pared 4 bases from V and 5 bases from J, leaving 12 bases between. CDR1 and CDR2 (germline): SGHTA, FQGTGA. This CDR3 is 14 amino acids long. CDR3 sequence reads: CASSWGGPNNEQFF. DNA for the CDR3: TGTGCCAGCAGCTGGGGCGGACCAAACAATGAGCAGTTCTTC. The variable domain in full, with the rest retrieved from reference TRBV7-3 and TRBJ2-1, is GAGVSQTPSNKVTEKGKYVELRCDPISGHTALYWYRQSLGQGPEFLIYFQGTGAADDSGLPNDRFFAVRPEGSVSTLKIQRTERGDSAVYLCASSWGGPNNEQFFGPGTRLTVL.

V and J are TRBV7-2 and TRBJ2-4, with 10 bases aligning to TRBD1. Per the germline V gene, CDR1 is SGHTA and CDR2 is FQGNSA. CDR3 length: 14 residues. Trimming cost V 7 bases and J 7 bases; bases outside gene matches: 7. The CDR3 coding sequence is TGTGCCAGCAACAAGCCGGGACAGGGGAACATTCAGTACTTC. Its translation is CASNKPGQGNIQYF. Full variable domain (remainder filled in from reference TRBV7-2 and TRBJ2-4): GAGVSQSPSNKVTEKGKDVELRCDPISGHTALYWYRQSLGQGLEFLIYFQGNSAPDKSGLPSDRFSAERTGGSVSTLTIQRTQQEDSAVYLCASNKPGQGNIQYFGAGTRLSVL.